The rows below give T cell receptor beta chains drawn from one sample of a study of PD-L1 blockade in urothelial cancer. Repertoires were generated with immunoSEQ multiplex PCR, while TCRdb's copy carries only in-frame clones and drops some. This table holds under 130,000 clones, approximately 85% found once. Sequencing was performed on PBMCs, taken around atezolizumab (anti-PD-L1) treatment. The receptors were gathered from a man aged 50 to 60 with urothelial cancer. The CDR3 runs from the conserved cysteine through the conserved F or W. Fields, in order: clone size, J gene, D gene, V gene, CDR3 length, CDR3 DNA, CDR3 protein. The D gene is left open where the match is weak. Part of the rows lack a size; the others show once, few, many or a class for expanded clones.

clone_size: -
j_call: TRBJ2-1
d_call: TRBD2
v_call: TRBV11-3
cdr3_length: 16
cdr3_nt: TGTGCCAGCAGCCCCCGTGGAGCGGGAGGCCACAATGAGCAGTTCTTC
cdr3_aa: CASSPRGAGGHNEQFF

clone_size: -
j_call: TRBJ2-1
d_call: -
v_call: TRBV19
cdr3_length: 16
cdr3_nt: TGTGCCAGTAGCGGAGCGTCCCCCTACGGGTACAATGAGCAGTTCTTC
cdr3_aa: CASSGASPYGYNEQFF

clone_size: -
j_call: TRBJ1-5
d_call: -
v_call: TRBV5-8
cdr3_length: 12
cdr3_nt: TGTGCCAGCAGCTGGGGGGGCCAGCCCCAGCATTTT
cdr3_aa: CASSWGGQPQHF

clone_size: -
j_call: TRBJ2-7
d_call: TRBD1
v_call: TRBV4-2
cdr3_length: 15
cdr3_nt: TGTGCCAGCAGCCAAGAGGACAGGGAAAGCTACGAGCAGTACTTC
cdr3_aa: CASSQEDRESYEQYF

clone_size: -
j_call: TRBJ2-1
d_call: -
v_call: TRBV15
cdr3_length: 12
cdr3_nt: TGTGCCACCAGCAGAGACGGTCTTGAGCAGTTCTTC
cdr3_aa: CATSRDGLEQFF

clone_size: -
j_call: TRBJ2-5
d_call: -
v_call: TRBV19
cdr3_length: 14
cdr3_nt: TGTGCCAGTAGTATACAGGGGATCCAAGAGACCCAGTACTTC
cdr3_aa: CASSIQGIQETQYF

clone_size: -
j_call: TRBJ2-7
d_call: -
v_call: TRBV9
cdr3_length: 12
cdr3_nt: TGTGCCAGCAGCCAAATCTCCTACGAGCAGTACTTC
cdr3_aa: CASSQISYEQYF

clone_size: once
j_call: TRBJ2-1
d_call: TRBD2
v_call: TRBV9
cdr3_length: 15
cdr3_nt: TGTGCCAGCAGCGTAGGGGCGGGAGACGACAATGAGCAGTTCTTC
cdr3_aa: CASSVGAGDDNEQFF

clone_size: -
j_call: TRBJ2-5
d_call: TRBD2
v_call: TRBV5-1
cdr3_length: 14
cdr3_nt: TGCGCCAGCAGCAGACTAGCGGGGCAAGAGACCCAGTACTTC
cdr3_aa: CASSRLAGQETQYF

clone_size: -
j_call: TRBJ1-1
d_call: TRBD1
v_call: TRBV19
cdr3_length: 16
cdr3_nt: TGTGCCAGTAGTATCGGAAACAGGGGAAGGAACACTGAAGCTTTCTTT
cdr3_aa: CASSIGNRGRNTEAFF

clone_size: -
j_call: TRBJ2-1
d_call: TRBD2
v_call: TRBV9
cdr3_length: 15
cdr3_nt: TGTGCCAGCGCCCCCCCCGTAGCGGGGTACAATGAGCAGTTCTTC
cdr3_aa: CASAPPVAGYNEQFF

clone_size: -
j_call: TRBJ2-1
d_call: -
v_call: TRBV5-1
cdr3_length: 14
cdr3_nt: TGCGCCAGCAGCTATACTAGGCAGTTGGGTGAGCAGTTCTTC
cdr3_aa: CASSYTRQLGEQFF

clone_size: once
j_call: TRBJ2-1
d_call: TRBD2
v_call: TRBV5-1
cdr3_length: 15
cdr3_nt: TGCGCCAGCAGGTCCGGGACTAGCGGATACAATGAGCAGTTCTTC
cdr3_aa: CASRSGTSGYNEQFF

clone_size: once
j_call: TRBJ2-5
d_call: TRBD2
v_call: TRBV18
cdr3_length: 15
cdr3_nt: TGTGCCAGCTCACCACTAGCGGGAGCAGAAGAGACCCAGTACTTC
cdr3_aa: CASSPLAGAEETQYF

clone_size: -
j_call: TRBJ1-5
d_call: -
v_call: TRBV7-9
cdr3_length: 14
cdr3_nt: TGTGCCAGCAGCTTAAGGAGGGACTCGCGGCCCCAGCATTTT
cdr3_aa: CASSLRRDSRPQHF

clone_size: -
j_call: TRBJ2-7
d_call: TRBD1
v_call: TRBV30
cdr3_length: 13
cdr3_nt: TGTGCCTCCTCCGGACAGGGGCCGTGGGAGCAGTACTTC
cdr3_aa: CASSGQGPWEQYF

clone_size: -
j_call: TRBJ1-6
d_call: -
v_call: TRBV2
cdr3_length: 16
cdr3_nt: TGTGCCAGCAGTGAAGTTCCGCGCTCCTATAATTCACCCCTCCACTTT
cdr3_aa: CASSEVPRSYNSPLHF

clone_size: -
j_call: TRBJ2-3
d_call: TRBD2
v_call: TRBV6-4
cdr3_length: 16
cdr3_nt: TGTGCCAGCAGTAGACTAGCGGGAGCTAGCACAGATACGCAGTATTTT
cdr3_aa: CASSRLAGASTDTQYF

clone_size: -
j_call: TRBJ2-3
d_call: -
v_call: TRBV5-1
cdr3_length: 18
cdr3_nt: TGCGCCAGCAGCTTGTTTTCGTTGGGTCTACAGGCCACAGATACGCAGTATTTT
cdr3_aa: CASSLFSLGLQATDTQYF

clone_size: once
j_call: TRBJ1-1
d_call: -
v_call: TRBV2
cdr3_length: 15
cdr3_nt: TGTGCCAGCAGTGAGGTGAGGAGCCTGAACACTGAAGCTTTCTTT
cdr3_aa: CASSEVRSLNTEAFF

clone_size: -
j_call: TRBJ2-1
d_call: -
v_call: TRBV27
cdr3_length: 16
cdr3_nt: TGTGCCAGCAGTTGGGTAACACGGAGCTCCTACAATGAGCAGTTCTTC
cdr3_aa: CASSWVTRSSYNEQFF

clone_size: -
j_call: TRBJ2-7
d_call: -
v_call: TRBV7-2
cdr3_length: 15
cdr3_nt: TGTGCCAGCAGCTCTCACGCGGCAGCCCGCTACGAGCAGTACTTC
cdr3_aa: CASSSHAAARYEQYF

clone_size: -
j_call: TRBJ1-6
d_call: TRBD1
v_call: TRBV18
cdr3_length: 14
cdr3_nt: TGTGCCAGCTCGCGACAGGGGCGCGATTCACCCCTCCACTTT
cdr3_aa: CASSRQGRDSPLHF

clone_size: -
j_call: TRBJ2-1
d_call: -
v_call: TRBV7-9
cdr3_length: 14
cdr3_nt: TGTGCCAGCAGCTTAGTTAATCCCCCCGGTGAGCAGTTCTTC
cdr3_aa: CASSLVNPPGEQFF

clone_size: few
j_call: TRBJ1-1
d_call: -
v_call: TRBV28
cdr3_length: 13
cdr3_nt: TGTGCCAGCAGTTTCGCGGGGAACACTGAAGCTTTCTTT
cdr3_aa: CASSFAGNTEAFF

clone_size: -
j_call: TRBJ2-2
d_call: -
v_call: TRBV30
cdr3_length: 12
cdr3_nt: TGTGCCTGGAAAGGGGGGGTGGGGGAGCTGTTTTTT
cdr3_aa: CAWKGGVGELFF

clone_size: -
j_call: TRBJ2-7
d_call: -
v_call: TRBV5-1
cdr3_length: 16
cdr3_nt: TGCGCCAGCAGCTCCCATTCAAGGGGGGGGCACTACGAGCAGTACTTC
cdr3_aa: CASSSHSRGGHYEQYF

clone_size: -
j_call: TRBJ2-1
d_call: -
v_call: TRBV18
cdr3_length: 16
cdr3_nt: TGTGCCAGCTCACCACTCAGTCTTAGCGGCTACAATGAGCAGTTCTTC
cdr3_aa: CASSPLSLSGYNEQFF

clone_size: once
j_call: TRBJ2-7
d_call: TRBD1
v_call: TRBV19
cdr3_length: 15
cdr3_nt: TGTGCCAGTAGTCAAGGGACAGGGAAACCCTACGAGCAGTACTTC
cdr3_aa: CASSQGTGKPYEQYF

clone_size: -
j_call: TRBJ1-2
d_call: -
v_call: TRBV6-5
cdr3_length: 14
cdr3_nt: TGTGCCAGCAGTCCACAGCAATCGGTCAGTGGCTACACCTTC
cdr3_aa: CASSPQQSVSGYTF

clone_size: -
j_call: TRBJ2-7
d_call: TRBD2
v_call: TRBV27
cdr3_length: 15
cdr3_nt: TGTGCCAGCAGTCCGCGGGAGTCCCTCTCCTACGAGCAGTACTTC
cdr3_aa: CASSPRESLSYEQYF

clone_size: -
j_call: TRBJ1-5
d_call: TRBD1
v_call: TRBV11-2
cdr3_length: 17
cdr3_nt: TGTGCCAGCAGCTTAGAGTACGGACAGGGTAACAATCAGCCCCAGCATTTT
cdr3_aa: CASSLEYGQGNNQPQHF

clone_size: -
j_call: TRBJ2-3
d_call: TRBD1
v_call: TRBV6-5
cdr3_length: 12
cdr3_nt: TGTGCCAGCAGTTCAGGGGGCGATACGCAGTATTTT
cdr3_aa: CASSSGGDTQYF

clone_size: few
j_call: TRBJ1-4
d_call: TRBD1
v_call: TRBV18
cdr3_length: 14
cdr3_nt: TGTGCCAGCTCACGACAGGGACCTAATGAAAAACTGTTTTTT
cdr3_aa: CASSRQGPNEKLFF

clone_size: -
j_call: TRBJ2-2
d_call: -
v_call: TRBV10-2
cdr3_length: 14
cdr3_nt: TGCGCCAGCGTCCCGGGAGCCCGGACCGGGGAGCTGTTTTTT
cdr3_aa: CASVPGARTGELFF

clone_size: -
j_call: TRBJ1-3
d_call: -
v_call: TRBV15
cdr3_length: 14
cdr3_nt: TGTGCCACCAGCCTAGGAATTTCGGGAAACACCATATATTTT
cdr3_aa: CATSLGISGNTIYF

clone_size: -
j_call: TRBJ2-7
d_call: -
v_call: TRBV28
cdr3_length: 15
cdr3_nt: TGTGCCAGCACTAAACCGGGACAACGAAGCTACGAGCAGTACTTC
cdr3_aa: CASTKPGQRSYEQYF

clone_size: -
j_call: TRBJ1-5
d_call: -
v_call: TRBV7-9
cdr3_length: 12
cdr3_nt: TGTGCCAGCAGCCCAGGGAATCAGCCCCAGCATTTT
cdr3_aa: CASSPGNQPQHF

clone_size: -
j_call: TRBJ2-3
d_call: TRBD1
v_call: TRBV18
cdr3_length: 13
cdr3_nt: TGTGCCAGCCTAACAGGGGTGGCAGATACGCAGTATTTT
cdr3_aa: CASLTGVADTQYF

clone_size: -
j_call: TRBJ2-3
d_call: TRBD1
v_call: TRBV5-1
cdr3_length: 14
cdr3_nt: TGCGCCAGCAGCTTACAGGGGACCACAGATACGCAGTATTTT
cdr3_aa: CASSLQGTTDTQYF

clone_size: -
j_call: TRBJ2-2
d_call: TRBD2
v_call: TRBV5-1
cdr3_length: 16
cdr3_nt: TGCGCCAGCAGCTCCACCCCGGGACTAAACACCGGGGAGCTGTTTTTT
cdr3_aa: CASSSTPGLNTGELFF

clone_size: -
j_call: TRBJ2-1
d_call: -
v_call: TRBV5-1
cdr3_length: 14
cdr3_nt: TGCGCCAGCAGCTTGTTAGTAGCGGAGGATGAGCAGTTCTTC
cdr3_aa: CASSLLVAEDEQFF

clone_size: -
j_call: TRBJ2-7
d_call: -
v_call: TRBV5-1
cdr3_length: 15
cdr3_nt: TGCGCCAGCAGCCGCGGTTCGCAGGGTACCTACGAGCAGTACTTC
cdr3_aa: CASSRGSQGTYEQYF

clone_size: -
j_call: TRBJ1-6
d_call: TRBD1
v_call: TRBV28
cdr3_length: 15
cdr3_nt: TGTGCCAGCATCCACCGGACAGGGCCTAATTCACCCCTCCACTTT
cdr3_aa: CASIHRTGPNSPLHF

clone_size: -
j_call: TRBJ1-4
d_call: -
v_call: TRBV14
cdr3_length: 16
cdr3_nt: TGTGCCAGCAGCCAAGCCAGGGGTTGGGCTAATGAAAAACTGTTTTTT
cdr3_aa: CASSQARGWANEKLFF

clone_size: -
j_call: TRBJ2-6
d_call: -
v_call: TRBV28
cdr3_length: 16
cdr3_nt: TGTGCCAGCAGTTTCCCCGGTAGCTCTGGGGCCAACGTCCTGACTTTC
cdr3_aa: CASSFPGSSGANVLTF

clone_size: -
j_call: TRBJ2-1
d_call: TRBD2
v_call: TRBV5-4
cdr3_length: 15
cdr3_nt: TGTGCCAGCAGCTTCTCTTTAGCGGGAGAAGATGAGCAGTTCTTC
cdr3_aa: CASSFSLAGEDEQFF

clone_size: -
j_call: TRBJ2-1
d_call: -
v_call: TRBV25-1
cdr3_length: 18
cdr3_nt: TGTGCCAGCAGTGAATCTAGGGGCCCCCTAGGAGGGCGTATTGAGCAGTTCTTC
cdr3_aa: CASSESRGPLGGRIEQFF

clone_size: many
j_call: TRBJ1-2
d_call: -
v_call: TRBV18
cdr3_length: 14
cdr3_nt: TGTGCCAGCTCACCAGCGGCCCGTAACTATGGCTACACCTTC
cdr3_aa: CASSPAARNYGYTF

clone_size: -
j_call: TRBJ2-7
d_call: TRBD2
v_call: TRBV2
cdr3_length: 14
cdr3_nt: TGTGCCAGCAGACGACTAGCGGGAGGGCGTGAGCAGTACTTC
cdr3_aa: CASRRLAGGREQYF

clone_size: -
j_call: TRBJ1-4
d_call: -
v_call: TRBV29-1
cdr3_length: 16
cdr3_nt: TGCAGCGTTGTGGGGGCCCCGGAGCGGGGATATGAAAAACTGTTTTTT
cdr3_aa: CSVVGAPERGYEKLFF

clone_size: few
j_call: TRBJ1-1
d_call: -
v_call: TRBV6-5
cdr3_length: 12
cdr3_nt: TGTGCCAGCAGTCCGTTAGGAGGTGAAGCTTTCTTT
cdr3_aa: CASSPLGGEAFF

clone_size: -
j_call: TRBJ2-1
d_call: TRBD2
v_call: TRBV4-1
cdr3_length: 16
cdr3_nt: TGCGCCAGCAGCCAAGCCCGCGGGGGAGCCTACAATGAGCAGTTCTTC
cdr3_aa: CASSQARGGAYNEQFF

clone_size: few
j_call: TRBJ1-5
d_call: TRBD1
v_call: TRBV7-2
cdr3_length: 16
cdr3_nt: TGTGCCAGCAGCTTAGGGGACAGGGGTAGCAATCAGCCCCAGCATTTT
cdr3_aa: CASSLGDRGSNQPQHF

clone_size: -
j_call: TRBJ1-1
d_call: -
v_call: TRBV10-1
cdr3_length: 14
cdr3_nt: TGCGCCAGCAGTTCCAGTCACCAGCGGACTGAAGCTTTCTTT
cdr3_aa: CASSSSHQRTEAFF

clone_size: once
j_call: TRBJ2-5
d_call: TRBD2
v_call: TRBV30
cdr3_length: 14
cdr3_nt: TGTGCCTGGAGCCATAGCGGGAACGGAGAGACCCAGTACTTC
cdr3_aa: CAWSHSGNGETQYF

clone_size: few
j_call: TRBJ2-1
d_call: -
v_call: TRBV20-1
cdr3_length: 11
cdr3_nt: TGCAGTGCTAAAGGGGGTTGGGAGCAGTTCTTC
cdr3_aa: CSAKGGWEQFF